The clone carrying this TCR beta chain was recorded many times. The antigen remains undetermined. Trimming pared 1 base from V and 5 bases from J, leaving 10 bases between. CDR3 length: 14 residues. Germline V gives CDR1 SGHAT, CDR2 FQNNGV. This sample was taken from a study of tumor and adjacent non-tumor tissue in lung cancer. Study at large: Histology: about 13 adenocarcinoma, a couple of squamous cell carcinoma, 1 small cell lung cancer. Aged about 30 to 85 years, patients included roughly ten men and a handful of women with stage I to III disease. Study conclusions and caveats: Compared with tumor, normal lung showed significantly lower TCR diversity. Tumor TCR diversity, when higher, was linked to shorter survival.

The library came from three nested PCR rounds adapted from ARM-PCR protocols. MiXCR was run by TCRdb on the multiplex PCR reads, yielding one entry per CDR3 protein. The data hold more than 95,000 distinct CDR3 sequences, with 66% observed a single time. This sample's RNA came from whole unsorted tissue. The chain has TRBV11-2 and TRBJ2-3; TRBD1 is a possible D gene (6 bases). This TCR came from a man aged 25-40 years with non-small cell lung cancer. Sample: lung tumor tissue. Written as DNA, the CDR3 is TGTGCCAGCAGCTTAGGGACCAGGGGAGATACGCAGTATTTT. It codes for CASSLGTRGDTQYF.